Following are 31 T cell receptor beta chains from one sample sequenced in a study of early T cells in non-severe SARS-CoV-2 infection (dated by TCRdb to the early 2020s). The library came from 5' RACE. Instrument used: NextSeq 500. TCRdb trimmed the raw reads at Q25, called clones with MiXCR and kept productive beta chains. A single entry per CDR3 protein holds the most common genes and DNA from its merged rows. The sample data list about 34,000 distinct CDR3 sequences, and roughly 5.7% of these were observed just once. Together, the top ten hold around 7% of the sample. What was sequenced was whole blood. These receptors came from an adult who was a healthcare worker with PCR-confirmed SARS-CoV-2 infection or an uninfected control (not recorded which).

Remarks on this clonotype: A read error is possible here, since a much larger clone lies one base away. CDR3 bases: TGTGCCAGCAGTTTCCAGAACACTGAAGCTTTCTTT. Its protein is CASSFQNTEAFF. This chain uses TRBV28 with TRBJ1-1; D is ambiguous. This CDR3 spans 12 amino acids. V was trimmed by 3 bases and J by 1 base, leaving 3 bases between them. Germline V gene lookup returns CDR1 MDHEN and CDR2 SYDVKM.

The chain links TRBV6-5 to TRBJ1-5; 8 bases agree with TRBD1. Germline assignment: CDR1 MNHEY and CDR2 SVGAGI. The CDR3 is 17 amino acids. V lost 5 bases, J lost 0 bases, and 9 bases stayed unmatched. The CDR3 protein is CASSLSGQAHSNQPQHF. The DNA for the CDR3 is TGTGCCAGCAGTCTTTCGGGACAGGCCCATAGCAATCAGCCCCAGCATTTT.

This chain links TRBV6-5 with TRBJ1-5; perhaps TRBD1 as D (5 bases). There are 13 residues in the CDR3. Germline V gene lookup returns CDR1 MNHEY and CDR2 SVGAGI. Deletions cut 6 bases from V and 1 base from J, with 7 bases between. DNA of the CDR3: TGTGCCAGCAGCTGGGACAGCAATCAGCCCCAGCATTTT. It is translated as CASSWDSNQPQHF.

This clonotype was seen many times. The chain carries TRBV7-3 and TRBJ2-7; 7 bases agree with TRBD1. The V and J ends lost 1 base and 3 bases, in that order; junction bases with no gene match: 6. The CDR3 is 15 amino acids. Germline values: CDR1 SGHTA, CDR2 FQGTGA. The CDR3 is CASSLIGGQNYEQYF. CDR3 sequence (DNA): TGTGCCAGCAGCTTAATAGGGGGACAGAACTACGAGCAGTACTTC.

This clonotype has at least ten counts. The chain employs TRBV5-1 and TRBJ1-4, with a weak D call TRBD1 (5 bases). Trimming stripped 0 bases from V and 4 bases from J, with 7 bases between. The germline V gene encodes CDR1 SGHRS and CDR2 YFSETQ. The CDR3 covers 14 residues. CDR3 sequence reads: CASSLETDNEKLFF. The CDR3 DNA is TGCGCCAGCAGCTTGGAGACAGATAATGAAAAACTGTTTTTT.

This clonotype was counted many times. V and J are TRBV7-2 and TRBJ1-2; TRBD1 agrees at 7 bases. Germline V gene sequence: CDR1 SGHTA, CDR2 FQGNSA. This CDR3 comprises 15 residues. With V trimmed by 5 bases and J by 6 bases, 12 bases remained unmatched. CDR3 loop: CASSTPTGIMNGYTF. CDR3 coding DNA: TGTGCCAGCAGCACTCCGACAGGGATAATGAATGGCTACACCTTC.

This clonotype appeared many times. The genes are TRBV5-1 and TRBJ2-5, with 7 bases matching TRBD2. Germline values: CDR1 SGHRS, CDR2 YFSETQ. The V segment lost 6 bases and the J segment 5 bases; nucleotides outside the gene matches: 13. The CDR3 extends over 15 amino acids. Here the CDR3 DNA reads TGCGCCAGCACCCTAAGGGGAGGGGCTGGGGAGACCCAGTACTTC. Amino acid sequence: CASTLRGGAGETQYF.

This clonotype has a count of ten or more. CDR3: CASSLGGPEDNEQFF. The CDR3 region has the DNA TGTGCCAGCAGCTTAGGGGGGCCAGAGGACAATGAGCAGTTCTTC. The chain joins TRBV7-9 to TRBJ2-1, with D tentatively TRBD1 (6 bases). Germline V gene data show CDR1 as SEHNR and CDR2 as FQNEAQ (reference sequence). The CDR3 length is 15 residues. V was pared by 1 base and J by 5 bases, with 12 bases between.

This clonotype was seen only a few times. The V gene is TRBV3-1, the J gene TRBJ2-5; D possibly uses TRBD1 or TRBD2 (6 bases each). The V gene's germline CDR1 is LGHDT and CDR2 YNNKEL (reference sequence). This CDR3 has 16 amino acids. Trimming shortened V by 4 bases and J by 2 bases, and 17 bases separated the two germline ends. The CDR3: CASSRGTQSVQETQYF. The CDR3 bases are TGTGCCAGCAGCCGCGGGACACAAAGTGTTCAAGAGACCCAGTACTTC.

CDR3 sequence: CSARWRGGPTGELFF. CDR3 in DNA: TGCAGTGCTAGGTGGCGGGGGGGACCCACCGGGGAGCTGTTTTTT. This chain joins TRBV20-1 and TRBJ2-2; 9 nucleotides match TRBD2. After removal of 3 bases from V and 4 bases from J, the junction contained 6 bases not matched to a gene. The germline gives CDR1 DFQATT, CDR2 SNEGSKA (reference sequence). There are 15 residues in the CDR3.

This clonotype was seen at least ten times. The chain employs TRBV6-1 and TRBJ2-7, with TRBD1 matching over 10 bases. CDR3 size: 14 residues. Germline loops: CDR1 MNHNS, CDR2 SASEGT. V trimming: 7 bases; J trimming: 4 bases; junction bases outside the gene matches: 7. CDR3 bases: TGTGCCAGCACCGAAGGGACAGGGGAGTACGAGCAGTACTTC. Its protein is CASTEGTGEYEQYF.

This clonotype was observed many times. The chain joins TRBV12-3 or TRBV12-4 to TRBJ2-1, with 7 bases that match TRBD2. V gave up 6 bases and J gave up 7 bases; unmatched junction bases: 6. The CDR3 extends over 13 amino acids. CDR3 coding DNA: TGTGCCAGCAGCCGCGGGGGAGGAAATGAGCAGTTCTTC. It encodes CASSRGGGNEQFF.

About this clonotype: This clone may be a read error of a much larger clone one base away. The rearrangement joins TRBV11-2 to TRBJ2-1; 9 bases agree with TRBD2. CDR3 size: 16 residues. V was clipped by 5 bases and J by 8 bases; unmatched bases: 13. Looked up from germline, CDR1 is SGHAT and CDR2 is FQNNGV. The CDR3 bases are TGTGCCAGCAGCCCTCCCCAAGCGGGGGGACACTATGAGCAGTTCTTC. Protein: CASSPPQAGGHYEQFF.

This clonotype was seen a few times. The chain uses TRBV7-2 and TRBJ1-1; TRBD1 is a possible D gene (5 bases). Germline CDR1 reads SGHTA; CDR2 reads FQGNSA. The V end lost 4 bases, the J end lost 5 bases, and 8 bases lay between the germline ends. The CDR3 loop spans 12 amino acids. CDR3 region: CASSWGGTEAFF. CDR3 DNA: TGTGCCAGCAGCTGGGGGGGGACTGAAGCTTTCTTT.

This clonotype was counted many times. The rearrangement uses TRBV6-1 and TRBJ1-1; D is possibly TRBD1 (5 bases). V was shortened by 3 bases and J by 1 base, with 15 bases between the two germline ends. The germline CDR1 and CDR2 sequences are MNHNS and SASEGT. The CDR3 length is 16 residues. Here the CDR3 DNA reads TGTGCCAGCAGTGAGGGGAGGGGCAGGCGGAACACTGAAGCTTTCTTT. Protein product: CASSEGRGRRNTEAFF.

This clonotype occurred many times. The chain uses TRBV29-1 and TRBJ2-7; D is perhaps TRBD2 (5 bases). The germline CDR1 and CDR2 sequences are SQVTM and ANQGSEA. CDR3 length: 13 residues. V was cut by 3 bases and J by 0 bases, with 9 bases left in between. CDR3 in DNA: TGCAGCGTTGAGAATGGGAGCTCCTACGAGCAGTACTTC. Translation gives CSVENGSSYEQYF.

This clonotype showed up many times. The chain is built from TRBV2 and TRBJ2-7; D not resolved. The length of the CDR3 is 16 residues. CDR1 is SNHLY and CDR2 is FYNNEI in the germline V gene. V lost 3 bases and J 6 bases, leaving 21 bases between the germline ends. The chain's CDR3 is CASSDLDGLLPSEQYF. The CDR3 DNA is TGTGCCAGCAGTGATTTGGACGGATTGCTACCCTCCGAGCAGTACTTC.

This clonotype was seen many times. The chain carries TRBV20-1 and TRBJ2-3; a weak D match, TRBD2 (5 bases). The length of the CDR3 is 15 residues. From germline, CDR1 is DFQATT and CDR2 SNEGSKA (reference sequence). The V gene lost 4 bases and the J gene lost 0 bases, with 14 bases spanning the gap. The CDR3 DNA reads TGCAGTGCTACGTTGGGAGCTACTAGCACAGATACGCAGTATTTT. This gives the protein CSATLGATSTDTQYF.

The genes are TRBV7-2 and TRBJ1-2; 9 nucleotides agree with TRBD1. This CDR3 is 15 amino acids long. Germline V gives CDR1 SGHTA, CDR2 FQGNSA. V lost 5 bases, J lost 2 bases, and 6 bases stayed unmatched. The CDR3 nucleotides read TGTGCCAGCAGCCCCTTAGGACAGGGGAACTATGGCTACACCTTC. Protein product: CASSPLGQGNYGYTF.

This clonotype was counted at least ten times. This sequence joins TRBV2 and TRBJ2-3; 7 nucleotides match TRBD1. The J segment lost 3 bases and the V segment lost 0 bases, leaving 9 bases of the junction unmatched. Germline V gene lookup returns CDR1 SNHLY and CDR2 FYNNEI. The CDR3 totals 17 residues. The CDR3 spells CASSEAPGSRGTDTQYF. The CDR3 DNA sequence: TGTGCCAGCAGTGAAGCCCCGGGATCCAGGGGGACAGATACGCAGTATTTT.

In its sample, this clonotype was seen many times. The gene calls are TRBV7-2 and TRBJ2-2; TRBD1 might be the D (6 bases). CDR3 length: 15 amino acids. CDR1 is SGHTA, CDR2 FQGNSA, per germline. V lost 4 bases to trimming and J lost 3 bases, with 12 bases between them. CDR3 protein: CASSSDRRHTGELFF. DNA for the CDR3: TGTGCCAGCAGCTCGGACAGACGGCACACCGGGGAGCTGTTTTTT.

This clonotype was seen ten or more times. The chain combines TRBV14 with TRBJ2-1; 8 bases map to TRBD1. V trimming: 1 base; J trimming: 0 bases; junction bases outside the gene matches: 5. The CDR3 length is 17 residues. Germline-derived CDR1 and CDR2 are SGHDN and FVKESK. The CDR3 region is CASSQVNRGSSYNEQFF. The CDR3 DNA is TGTGCCAGCAGCCAAGTTAACAGGGGGAGCTCCTACAATGAGCAGTTCTTC.

This clonotype has ten or more counts. The gene calls are TRBV7-9 and TRBJ2-4, with TRBD1 identical over 9 bases. The CDR3 is 18 amino acids. J was trimmed by 3 bases and V by 3 bases; bases with no gene match: 12. Looked up from germline, CDR1 is SEHNR and CDR2 is FQNEAQ (reference sequence). In DNA form, the CDR3 reads TGTGCCAGCAGCTTGAGAGAACAGGGGGCACAAGGCAAAAACATTCAGTACTTC. Its protein is CASSLREQGAQGKNIQYF.

This clonotype came up many times. The gene calls are TRBV27 and TRBJ1-1; tentatively, D is TRBD1 (6 bases). Germline assignment: CDR1 MNHEY and CDR2 SMNVEV (reference sequence). Trimming pared 8 bases from V and 3 bases from J, leaving 22 bases between. The CDR3 consists of 16 residues. The CDR3 region has the DNA TGTGCCAGCCGCCACCTACAGGGAGGCGGCGACACTGAAGCTTTCTTT. The encoded protein is CASRHLQGGGDTEAFF.

This clonotype occurred many times. The CDR3 loop reads CASAAGTDYGYTF. The CDR3 DNA sequence: TGTGCCAGCGCCGCCGGGACAGACTATGGCTACACCTTC. This chain connects TRBV9 to TRBJ1-2; 7 bases line up with TRBD1. The V and J ends lost 7 bases and 3 bases, in that order; junction bases with no gene match: 6. The germline V gene has CDR1 SGDLS and CDR2 YYNGEE. The CDR3 spans 13 residues.

On this clonotype itself: A single base separates this from a much larger clone, so it may be a read error. This chain links TRBV7-2 with TRBJ2-3; 8 bases map to TRBD1. The CDR3 spans 15 residues. Germline trimming cut 3 bases from V and 0 bases from J; bases unmatched to any gene: 2. CDR1 and CDR2 (germline): SGHTA, FQGNSA. CDR3 region: CASSLGQASTDTQYF. As DNA, the CDR3 is TGTGCCAGCAGCTTGGGACAGGCAAGCACAGATACGCAGTATTTT.

This clonotype was observed a handful of times. The V gene is TRBV20-1, the J gene TRBJ1-1; 10 bases fit TRBD1. V dropped 5 bases and J dropped 3; count of bases not matched to a gene: 9. Germline V gene lookup returns CDR1 DFQATT and CDR2 SNEGSKA (reference sequence). The CDR3 loop spans 15 amino acids. CDR3 DNA: TGCAGTGCTTCGACGCCGGGACAGGGGTACACTGAAGCTTTCTTT. Residues: CSASTPGQGYTEAFF.

This clonotype has more than one count but fewer than ten. V and J are TRBV6-1 and TRBJ2-6; D remains unclear. Germline lookup yields CDR1 MNHNS and CDR2 SASEGT. V lost 3 bases, J lost 0 bases, and 3 bases lay in between. The CDR3 spans 14 residues. CDR3 in amino acids: CASSEDSGANVLTF. CDR3 DNA: TGTGCCAGCAGTGAGGACTCTGGGGCCAACGTCCTGACTTTC.

Here the CDR3 DNA reads TGTGCCACCAGTGATCCCGGGACCCAAGAGACCCAGTACTTC. Its protein product is CATSDPGTQETQYF. The V gene is TRBV24-1, the J gene TRBJ2-5, with D perhaps being TRBD1 or TRBD2 (5 bases each). From germline, CDR1 is KGHDR and CDR2 SFDVKD. V dropped 3 bases and J dropped 1 base, with 8 bases sitting between them. The CDR3 sequence is 14 residues long.

This clonotype was seen many times. V gene TRBV11-2 combines with J gene TRBJ2-7; 8 positions match TRBD1. The germline V gene encodes CDR1 SGHAT and CDR2 FQNNGV. V dropped 0 bases and J dropped 4; count of bases not matched to a gene: 5. The CDR3 extends over 15 amino acids. In DNA, the CDR3 is TGTGCCAGCAGCTTAGAGGACAGGGTCTGGTACGAGCAGTACTTC. Protein product: CASSLEDRVWYEQYF.

In this sample, this clonotype turned up many times. V gene TRBV28 combines with J gene TRBJ2-1; no firm D call. Trimming took 2 bases from V and 5 from J, leaving 13 bases between them. The CDR3 runs 15 residues. Germline V lookup: CDR1 MDHEN, CDR2 SYDVKM. The CDR3 is CASSLVWTKDNEQFF. The CDR3 nucleotides read TGTGCCAGCAGTTTAGTTTGGACCAAAGACAATGAGCAGTTCTTC.